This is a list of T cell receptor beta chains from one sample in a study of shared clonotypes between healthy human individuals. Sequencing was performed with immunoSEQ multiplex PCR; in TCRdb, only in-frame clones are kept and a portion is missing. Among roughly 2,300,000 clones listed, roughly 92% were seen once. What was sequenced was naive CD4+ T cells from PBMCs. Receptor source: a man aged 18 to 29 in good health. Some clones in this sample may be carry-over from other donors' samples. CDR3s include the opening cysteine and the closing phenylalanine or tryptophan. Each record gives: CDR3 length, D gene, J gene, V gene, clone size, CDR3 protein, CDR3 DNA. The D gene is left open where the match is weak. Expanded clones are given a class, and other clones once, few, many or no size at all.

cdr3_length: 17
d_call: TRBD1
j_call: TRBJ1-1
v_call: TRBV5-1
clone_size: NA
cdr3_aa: CASSLAGTGWSDTEAFF
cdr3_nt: TGCGCCAGCAGCTTGGCGGGGACAGGGTGGTCCGACACTGAAGCTTTCTTT

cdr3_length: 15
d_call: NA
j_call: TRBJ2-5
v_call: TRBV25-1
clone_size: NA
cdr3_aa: CASSSAESHQETQYF
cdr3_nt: TGTGCCAGCAGTTCAGCAGAATCGCACCAAGAGACCCAGTACTTC

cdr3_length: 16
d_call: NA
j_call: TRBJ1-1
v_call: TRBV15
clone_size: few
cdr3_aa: CATSRPRTSLNTEAFF
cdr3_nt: TGTGCCACCAGCAGACCTAGGACATCTTTGAACACTGAAGCTTTCTTT

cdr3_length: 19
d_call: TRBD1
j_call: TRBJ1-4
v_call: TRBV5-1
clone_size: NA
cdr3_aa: CASSWTSGQGPEAREKLFF
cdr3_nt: TGCGCCAGCAGCTGGACCTCGGGACAGGGACCCGAAGCGAGGGAAAAACTGTTTTTT

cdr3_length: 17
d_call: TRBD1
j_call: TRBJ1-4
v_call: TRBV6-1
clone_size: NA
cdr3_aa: CASSVLTPGTGNEKLFF
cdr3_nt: TGTGCCAGCAGTGTCCTTACTCCCGGGACAGGAAATGAAAAACTGTTTTTT

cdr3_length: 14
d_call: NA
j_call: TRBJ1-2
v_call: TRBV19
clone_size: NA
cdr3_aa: CASSIAGSNYGYTF
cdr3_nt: TGTGCCAGTAGTATCGCGGGGAGTAACTATGGCTACACCTTC

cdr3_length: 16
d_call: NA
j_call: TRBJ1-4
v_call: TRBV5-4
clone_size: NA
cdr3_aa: CASSLAGDRINEKLFF
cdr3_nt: TGTGCCAGCAGCTTGGCCGGAGACAGGATTAATGAAAAACTGTTTTTT

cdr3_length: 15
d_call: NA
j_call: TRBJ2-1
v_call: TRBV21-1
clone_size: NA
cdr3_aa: CASSKMGTVGNEQFF
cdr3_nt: TGTGCCAGCAGCAAAATGGGGACAGTGGGGAATGAGCAGTTCTTC

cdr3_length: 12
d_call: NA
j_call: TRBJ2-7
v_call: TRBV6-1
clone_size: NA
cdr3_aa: CASSPGTYEQYF
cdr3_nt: TGTGCCAGCAGTCCCGGGACCTACGAGCAGTACTTC

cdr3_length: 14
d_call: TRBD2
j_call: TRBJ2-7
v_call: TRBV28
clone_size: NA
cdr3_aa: CASSLLRGGYEQYF
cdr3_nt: TGTGCCAGCAGTTTACTGCGGGGAGGGTACGAGCAGTACTTC

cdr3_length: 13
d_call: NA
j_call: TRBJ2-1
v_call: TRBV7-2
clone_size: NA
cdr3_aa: CASSWTAYNEQFF
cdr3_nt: TGTGCCAGCAGCTGGACGGCTTACAATGAGCAGTTCTTC

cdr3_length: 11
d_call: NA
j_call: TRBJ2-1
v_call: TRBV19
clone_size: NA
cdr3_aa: CASSQGQGQFF
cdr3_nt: TGTGCCAGTAGTCAGGGCCAGGGGCAGTTCTTC

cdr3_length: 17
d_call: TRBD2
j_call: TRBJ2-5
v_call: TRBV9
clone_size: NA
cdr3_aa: CASSVDFGREGQETQYF
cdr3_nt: TGTGCCAGCAGCGTAGATTTCGGGCGGGAGGGGCAAGAGACCCAGTACTTC

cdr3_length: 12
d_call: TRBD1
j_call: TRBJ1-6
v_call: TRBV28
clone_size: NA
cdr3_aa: CAIRTGPSPLHF
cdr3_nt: TGTGCCATCAGGACAGGGCCTTCACCCCTCCACTTT

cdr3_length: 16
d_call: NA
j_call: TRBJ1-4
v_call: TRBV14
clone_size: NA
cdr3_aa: CASSQAGRTTNEKLFF
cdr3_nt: TGTGCCAGCAGCCAAGCCGGGCGGACAACTAATGAAAAACTGTTTTTT

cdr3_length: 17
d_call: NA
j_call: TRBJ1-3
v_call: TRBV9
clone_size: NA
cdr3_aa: CASSARGQTYSGNTIYF
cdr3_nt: TGTGCCAGCAGCGCTCGAGGACAGACTTACTCTGGAAACACCATATATTTT

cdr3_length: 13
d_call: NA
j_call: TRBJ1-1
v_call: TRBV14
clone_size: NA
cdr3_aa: CASSQVPNTEAFF
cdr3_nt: TGTGCCAGCAGCCAAGTCCCGAACACTGAAGCTTTCTTT

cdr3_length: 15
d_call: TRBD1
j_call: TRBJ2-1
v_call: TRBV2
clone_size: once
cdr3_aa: CASSEASFGTEEQFF
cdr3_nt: TGTGCCAGCAGTGAAGCTTCCTTTGGGACAGAGGAGCAGTTCTTC

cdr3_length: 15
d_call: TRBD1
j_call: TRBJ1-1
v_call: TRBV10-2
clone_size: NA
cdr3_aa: CASSRGDRVNTEAFF
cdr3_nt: TGCGCCAGCAGTCGGGGGGACAGGGTTAACACTGAAGCTTTCTTT

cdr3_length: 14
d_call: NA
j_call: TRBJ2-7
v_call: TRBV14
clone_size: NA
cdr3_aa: CASSRQASSYEQYF
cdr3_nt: TGTGCCAGCAGCCGACAGGCCAGCTCCTACGAGCAGTACTTC

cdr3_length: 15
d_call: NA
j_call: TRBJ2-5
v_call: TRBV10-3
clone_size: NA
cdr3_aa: CAISPLREMPETQYF
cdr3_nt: TGTGCCATCAGTCCCCTTCGGGAGATGCCCGAGACCCAGTACTTC

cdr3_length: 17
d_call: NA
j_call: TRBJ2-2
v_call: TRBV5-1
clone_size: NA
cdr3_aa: CASSFSGGEGSTGELFF
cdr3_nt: TGCGCCAGCAGCTTTTCCGGAGGAGAAGGGAGCACCGGGGAGCTGTTTTTT

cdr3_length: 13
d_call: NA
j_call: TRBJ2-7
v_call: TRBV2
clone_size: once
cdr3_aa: CASSEQVSYEQYF
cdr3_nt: TGTGCCAGCAGTGAACAGGTATCCTACGAGCAGTACTTC

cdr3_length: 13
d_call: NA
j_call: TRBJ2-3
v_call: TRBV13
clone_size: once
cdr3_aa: CASSWDSTDTQYF
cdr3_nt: TGTGCCAGCAGCTGGGACAGCACAGATACGCAGTATTTT

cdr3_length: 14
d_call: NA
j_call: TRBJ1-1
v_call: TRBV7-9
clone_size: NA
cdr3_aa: CASSLDRGDTEAFF
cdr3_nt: TGTGCCAGCAGCCTAGATCGAGGGGACACTGAAGCTTTCTTT